This is a list of T cell receptor beta chains from one sample in a study of blood T cell repertoires in COVID-19. Clones were read by immunoSEQ multiplex PCR, and TCRdb kept only the in-frame ones, dropping some. The sample consists of some 88,000 clones, under 90% of them appearing once. Sequenced material: peripheral blood. These receptor sequences come from a woman aged 65 to 85 with acute or convalescent COVID-19. CDR3s include the opening cysteine and the closing phenylalanine or tryptophan. Fields, in order: V gene, D gene, clone size, J gene, CDR3 DNA, CDR3 protein. The D gene is left open where the match is weak. Expanded clones are given a class, and other clones once, few, many or no size at all.

v_call: TRBV4-1; d_call: TRBD1; clone_size: NA; j_call: TRBJ2-2; cdr3_nt: TGCGCCAGCAGCCAGGGACAGGGGAGGTACACCGGGGAGCTGTTTTTT; cdr3_aa: CASSQGQGRYTGELFF
v_call: TRBV5-1; d_call: NA; clone_size: NA; j_call: TRBJ2-2; cdr3_nt: TGCGCCAGCAGCGCCAGGGGGAGGACTAGCCTGGGCGGGGAGCTGTTTTTT; cdr3_aa: CASSARGRTSLGGELFF
v_call: TRBV27; d_call: TRBD1; clone_size: NA; j_call: TRBJ1-5; cdr3_nt: TGTGCCAGCAGTTTGTCCGGGACAGGGGATTTATCAGGCATTTATAGCAATCAGCCCCAGCATTTT; cdr3_aa: CASSLSGTGDLSGIYSNQPQHF
v_call: TRBV7-8; d_call: NA; clone_size: NA; j_call: TRBJ1-1; cdr3_nt: TGTGCCAGCAGCCTTGGACAGAACACTGAAGCTTTCTTT; cdr3_aa: CASSLGQNTEAFF
v_call: TRBV19; d_call: NA; clone_size: few; j_call: TRBJ2-1; cdr3_nt: TGTGCCAGTAGTATAGCCGGGACTCCCTACAATGAGCAGTTCTTC; cdr3_aa: CASSIAGTPYNEQFF
v_call: TRBV19; d_call: TRBD1; clone_size: NA; j_call: TRBJ2-1; cdr3_nt: TGTGCCAGTAGTATGGGGACAGGAAACTCCTACAATGAGCAGTTCTTC; cdr3_aa: CASSMGTGNSYNEQFF
v_call: TRBV18; d_call: TRBD1; clone_size: NA; j_call: TRBJ2-2; cdr3_nt: TGTGCCAGCTCACAAGGACAGGCTAACACCGGGGAGCTGTTTTTT; cdr3_aa: CASSQGQANTGELFF
v_call: TRBV6-6; d_call: TRBD1; clone_size: NA; j_call: TRBJ2-1; cdr3_nt: TGTGCCAGCAGTCGTTTGGGACAGGCGATGGAGATCTCCTACAATGAGCAGTTCTTC; cdr3_aa: CASSRLGQAMEISYNEQFF
v_call: TRBV5-1; d_call: TRBD2; clone_size: NA; j_call: TRBJ2-3; cdr3_nt: TGCGCCAGCAGCCCGGCAGGAGCGGGGGGGACAGATACGCAGTATTTT; cdr3_aa: CASSPAGAGGTDTQYF
v_call: TRBV6-6; d_call: NA; clone_size: once; j_call: TRBJ2-1; cdr3_nt: TGTGCCAGCTTCACAGGGTACCTAGCGGATTACAATGAGCAGTTCTTC; cdr3_aa: CASFTGYLADYNEQFF
v_call: TRBV6-2/TRBV6-3; d_call: NA; clone_size: NA; j_call: TRBJ1-1; cdr3_nt: TGTGCCAGCAGTTACGGGGGGATGAACACTGAAGCTTTCTTT; cdr3_aa: CASSYGGMNTEAFF
v_call: TRBV5-1; d_call: NA; clone_size: NA; j_call: TRBJ2-1; cdr3_nt: TGCGCCAGCAGCTTTTTAGCGGACTACAATGAGCAGTTCTTC; cdr3_aa: CASSFLADYNEQFF
v_call: TRBV11-3; d_call: TRBD1; clone_size: NA; j_call: TRBJ2-2; cdr3_nt: TGTGCCAGCAGCTTAGGACAGGGTAGGACCGGGGAGCTGTTTTTT; cdr3_aa: CASSLGQGRTGELFF
v_call: TRBV19; d_call: NA; clone_size: few; j_call: TRBJ1-5; cdr3_nt: TGTGCCAGTAGTCACCAACAGAGTAGCAATCAGCCCCAGCATTTT; cdr3_aa: CASSHQQSSNQPQHF
v_call: TRBV6-5; d_call: TRBD2; clone_size: NA; j_call: TRBJ2-1; cdr3_nt: TGTGCCAGCTTTAGAGGGACTAGCGGGATCCATGAGCAGTTCTTC; cdr3_aa: CASFRGTSGIHEQFF
v_call: TRBV19; d_call: NA; clone_size: NA; j_call: TRBJ1-1; cdr3_nt: TGTGCCAGTGTTAGAGACAGTTACACTGAAGCTTTCTTT; cdr3_aa: CASVRDSYTEAFF
v_call: TRBV15; d_call: NA; clone_size: once; j_call: TRBJ2-4; cdr3_nt: TGTGCCACCAGCAGAGTCTCACTAGCCAAAAACATTCAGTACTTC; cdr3_aa: CATSRVSLAKNIQYF